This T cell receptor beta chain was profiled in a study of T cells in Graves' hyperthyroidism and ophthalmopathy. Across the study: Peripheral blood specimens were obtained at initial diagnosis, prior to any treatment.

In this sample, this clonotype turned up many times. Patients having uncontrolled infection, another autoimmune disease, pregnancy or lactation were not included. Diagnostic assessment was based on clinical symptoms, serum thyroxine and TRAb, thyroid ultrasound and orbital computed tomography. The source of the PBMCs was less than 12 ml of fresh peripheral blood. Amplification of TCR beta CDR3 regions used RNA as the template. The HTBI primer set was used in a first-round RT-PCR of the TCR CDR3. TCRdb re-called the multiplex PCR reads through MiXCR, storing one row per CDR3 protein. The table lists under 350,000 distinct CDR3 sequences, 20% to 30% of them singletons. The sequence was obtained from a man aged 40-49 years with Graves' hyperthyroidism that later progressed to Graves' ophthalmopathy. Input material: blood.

CDR3 DNA: TGTGCCAGCAGCCTCCGGAGCGGGAGCGCGTACGAGCAGTACTTC. Residues: CASSLRSGSAYEQYF. This chain links TRBV11-2 with TRBJ2-7; TRBD2 matches at 8 bases. This CDR3 region has 15 residues. Trimming at V came to 5 bases and at J to 4 bases, leaving 10 bases not matched to a gene. Germline V gene data show CDR1 as SGHAT and CDR2 as FQNNGV.